The T cell receptor (beta chain) described here comes from a study of regulatory T cells in long-lasting Graves disease. Notes on the study in general: More public clonotypes were shared by persistent patients (2,741) than by new patients (around 990). Persistent Graves' patients showed less TCR diversity than newly diagnosed patients showed.

This clonotype appeared many times. No antigen is known for it. Trimming took off 1 base at V and 4 bases at J, with 4 bases between the two ends. The CDR3 totals 12 residues. The germline V gene has CDR1 SNHLY and CDR2 FYNNEI. Time point here: newly diagnosed GD, antithyroid drugs for less than 3 months. Scientists built the TCR library using RNA that was extracted from PBMCs. Arm-PCR of CDR3 regions and iRepertoire HTBI primers were used to build TCR beta libraries. TCRdb re-called the multiplex PCR reads through MiXCR, storing one row per CDR3 protein. The data show roughly 420,000 distinct CDR3 sequences, about 16% seen once. Another study also made use of these data, one on T cells in Graves' hyperthyroidism and ophthalmopathy. That source notes: A model built on 13 V-J features separated ophthalmopathy from stable hyperthyroidism.

The rearrangement uses TRBV2 and TRBJ1-2, with no clear D. The receptor was derived from a woman in her 30s with Graves disease. This sample comprised peripheral blood mononuclear cells (PBMCs), obtained at new diagnosis, from a patient treated with antithyroid drugs. Here the CDR3 reads CASSEGSYGYTF. The CDR3 coding sequence is TGTGCCAGCAGTGAAGGGAGCTATGGCTACACCTTC.